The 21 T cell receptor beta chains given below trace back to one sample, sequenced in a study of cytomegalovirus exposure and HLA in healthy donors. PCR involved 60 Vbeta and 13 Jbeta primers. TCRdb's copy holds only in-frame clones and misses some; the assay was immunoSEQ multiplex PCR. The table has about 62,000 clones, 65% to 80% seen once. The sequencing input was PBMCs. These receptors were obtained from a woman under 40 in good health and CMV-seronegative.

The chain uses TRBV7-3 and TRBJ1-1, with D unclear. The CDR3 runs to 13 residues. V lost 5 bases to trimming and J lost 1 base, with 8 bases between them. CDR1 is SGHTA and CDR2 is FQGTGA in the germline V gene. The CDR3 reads CASSPQANTEAFF. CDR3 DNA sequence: TGTGCCAGCAGCCCGCAGGCGAACACTGAAGCTTTCTTT.

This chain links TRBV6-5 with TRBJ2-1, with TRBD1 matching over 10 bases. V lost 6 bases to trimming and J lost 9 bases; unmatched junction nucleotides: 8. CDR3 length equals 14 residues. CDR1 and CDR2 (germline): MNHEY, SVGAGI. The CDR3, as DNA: TGTGCCAGCAGACACGACAGGGGGCGCGGTGAGCAGTTCTTC. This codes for CASRHDRGRGEQFF.

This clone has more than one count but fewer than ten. CDR3 nucleotide sequence: TGCGCCAGCAGCCAACTACGGACTAGCGGGGTGGGGGATACGCAGTATTTT. It codes for CASSQLRTSGVGDTQYF. The chain employs TRBV4-1 and TRBJ2-3; 12 bases agree with TRBD2. Germline assignment: CDR1 MGHRA and CDR2 YSYEKL. J was trimmed by 6 bases and V by 2 bases; bases with no gene match: 9. The CDR3 spans 17 residues.

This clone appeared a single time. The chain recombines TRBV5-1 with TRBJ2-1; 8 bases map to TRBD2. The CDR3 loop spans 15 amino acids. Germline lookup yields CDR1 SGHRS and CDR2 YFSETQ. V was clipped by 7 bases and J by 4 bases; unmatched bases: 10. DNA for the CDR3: TGCGCCAGCCAACCAGTAGCGGGACCGTACAATGAGCAGTTCTTC. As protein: CASQPVAGPYNEQFF.

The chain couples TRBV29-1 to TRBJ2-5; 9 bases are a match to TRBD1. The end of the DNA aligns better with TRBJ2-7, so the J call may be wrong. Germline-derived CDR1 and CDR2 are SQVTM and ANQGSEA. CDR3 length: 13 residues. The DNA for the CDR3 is TGCAGCGTTGTTGGGACAGGGTTACACGAGCAGTACTTC. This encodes CSVVGTGLHEQYF.

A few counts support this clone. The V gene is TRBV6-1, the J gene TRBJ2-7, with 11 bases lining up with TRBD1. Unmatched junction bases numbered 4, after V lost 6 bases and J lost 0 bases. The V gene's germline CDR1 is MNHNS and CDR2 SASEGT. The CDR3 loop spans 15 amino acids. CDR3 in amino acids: CASRAGTGGSYEQYV. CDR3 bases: TGTGCCAGCAGAGCCGGGACAGGGGGCTCCTACGAGCAGTACGTC.

CDR3 protein: CASSLPRTSGGRETQYF. CDR3 DNA: TGTGCCAGTAGTCTTCCCCGGACTAGCGGGGGACGGGAGACCCAGTACTTC. The J gene is TRBJ2-5, the V gene TRBV19; 13 bases agree with TRBD2. CDR1 and CDR2 from the germline V gene are LNHDA and SQIVND (reference sequence). J lost 5 bases, V lost 5 bases, and 11 bases had no gene match. The CDR3 loop spans 17 amino acids.

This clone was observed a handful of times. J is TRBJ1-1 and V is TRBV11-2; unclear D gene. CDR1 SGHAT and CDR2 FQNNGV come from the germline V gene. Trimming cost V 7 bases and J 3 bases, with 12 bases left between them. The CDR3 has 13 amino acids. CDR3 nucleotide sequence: TGTGCCAGCACCCAGTCCCGTTACACTGAAGCTTTCTTT. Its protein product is CASTQSRYTEAFF.

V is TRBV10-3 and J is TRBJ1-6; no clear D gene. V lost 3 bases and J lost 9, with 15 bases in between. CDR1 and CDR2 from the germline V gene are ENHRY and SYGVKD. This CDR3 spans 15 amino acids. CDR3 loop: CAISESGDGGSPLHF. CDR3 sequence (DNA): TGTGCCATCAGTGAATCAGGTGACGGAGGTTCACCCCTCCACTTT.

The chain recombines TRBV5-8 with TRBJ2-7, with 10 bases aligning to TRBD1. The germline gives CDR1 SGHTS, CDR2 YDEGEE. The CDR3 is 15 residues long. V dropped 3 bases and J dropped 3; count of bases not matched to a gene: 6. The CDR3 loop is CASSWTGGYIYEQYF. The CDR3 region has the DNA TGTGCCAGCAGCTGGACAGGGGGGTATATCTACGAGCAGTACTTC.

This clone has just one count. As DNA, the CDR3 is TGTGCCTCAGGAGCGGGAGTGGTGCAAGATCCCGGGGAGCTGTTTTTT. It specifies CASGAGVVQDPGELFF. The chain carries TRBV6-6 and TRBJ2-2, with 8 bases identical to TRBD2. This CDR3 has 16 amino acids. The V segment lost 11 bases and the J segment 6 bases; nucleotides outside the gene matches: 17. Germline lookup yields CDR1 MNHNY and CDR2 SVGAGI (reference sequence).

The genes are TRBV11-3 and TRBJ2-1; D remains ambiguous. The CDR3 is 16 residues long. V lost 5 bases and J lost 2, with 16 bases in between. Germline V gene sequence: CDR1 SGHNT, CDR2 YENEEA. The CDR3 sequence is CASSKSPDLAYNEQFF. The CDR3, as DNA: TGTGCCAGCAGCAAGAGCCCCGACCTAGCCTACAATGAGCAGTTCTTC.

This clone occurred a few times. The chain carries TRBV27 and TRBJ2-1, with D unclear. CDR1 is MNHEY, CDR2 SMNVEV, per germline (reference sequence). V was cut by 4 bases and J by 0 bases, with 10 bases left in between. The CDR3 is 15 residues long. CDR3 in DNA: TGTGCCAGCAGTTATGCAGGTGACTCCTACAATGAGCAGTTCTTC. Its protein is CASSYAGDSYNEQFF.

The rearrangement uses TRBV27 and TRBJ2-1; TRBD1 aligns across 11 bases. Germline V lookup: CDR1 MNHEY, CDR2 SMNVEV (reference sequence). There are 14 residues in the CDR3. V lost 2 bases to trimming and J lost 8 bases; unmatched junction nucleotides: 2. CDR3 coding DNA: TGTGCCAGCAGTTTACCGGGACAGGGGGATGAGCAGTTCTTC. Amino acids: CASSLPGQGDEQFF.

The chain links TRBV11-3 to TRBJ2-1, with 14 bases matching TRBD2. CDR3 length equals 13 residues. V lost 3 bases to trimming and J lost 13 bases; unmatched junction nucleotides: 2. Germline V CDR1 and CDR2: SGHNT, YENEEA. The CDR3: CASSLGLAGDQFF. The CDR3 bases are TGTGCCAGCAGCTTGGGACTAGCGGGGGACCAGTTCTTC. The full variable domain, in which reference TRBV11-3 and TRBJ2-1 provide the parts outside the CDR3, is EAGVVQSPRYKIIEKKQPVAFWCNPISGHNTLYWYLQNLGQGPELLIRYENEEAVDDSQLPKDRFSAERLKGVDSTLKIQPAELGDSAVYLCASSLGLAGDQFFGPGTRLTVL.

The CDR3: CASSPEDGYTF. Written as DNA, the CDR3 is TGTGCCAGCAGCCCGGAGGATGGCTACACCTTC. The chain links TRBV7-2 to TRBJ1-2, with D uncertain. CDR1 SGHTA and CDR2 FQGNSA come from the germline V gene. The CDR3 contains 11 residues. V dropped 5 bases and J dropped 6 bases, with 7 bases sitting between them. Combining the CDR3 with reference TRBV7-2 and TRBJ1-2 gives the whole variable domain GAGVSQSPSNKVTEKGKDVELRCDPISGHTALYWYRQSLGQGLEFLIYFQGNSAPDKSGLPSDRFSAERTGGSVSTLTIQRTQQEDSAVYLCASSPEDGYTFGSGTRLTVV.

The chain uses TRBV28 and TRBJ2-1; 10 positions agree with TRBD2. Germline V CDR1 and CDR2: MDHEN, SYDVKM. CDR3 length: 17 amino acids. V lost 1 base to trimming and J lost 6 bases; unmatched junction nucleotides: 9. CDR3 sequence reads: CASSLLWLAGEPNEQFF. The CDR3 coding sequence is TGTGCCAGCAGTTTATTATGGCTAGCGGGGGAACCCAATGAGCAGTTCTTC. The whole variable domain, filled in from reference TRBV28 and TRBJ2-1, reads DVKVTQSSRYLVKRTGEKVFLECVQDMDHENMFWYRQDPGLGLRLIYFSYDVKMKEKGDIPEGYSVSREKKERFSLILESASTNQTSMYLCASSLLWLAGEPNEQFFGPGTRLTVL.

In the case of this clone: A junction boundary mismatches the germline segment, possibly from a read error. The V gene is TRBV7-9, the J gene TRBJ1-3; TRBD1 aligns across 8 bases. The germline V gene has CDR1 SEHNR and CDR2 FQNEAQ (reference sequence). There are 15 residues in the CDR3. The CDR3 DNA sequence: TGTTCCAGCAGCGAGAGGACAGGGACTGGAAACACCATATATTTT. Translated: CSSSERTGTGNTIYF.

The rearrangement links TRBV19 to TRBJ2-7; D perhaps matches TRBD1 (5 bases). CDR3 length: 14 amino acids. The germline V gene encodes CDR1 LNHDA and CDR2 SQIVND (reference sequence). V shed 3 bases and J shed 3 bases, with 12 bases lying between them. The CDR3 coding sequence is TGTGCCAGTAGTATGGGGCAGCTACACTACGAGCAGTACGTC. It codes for CASSMGQLHYEQYV.

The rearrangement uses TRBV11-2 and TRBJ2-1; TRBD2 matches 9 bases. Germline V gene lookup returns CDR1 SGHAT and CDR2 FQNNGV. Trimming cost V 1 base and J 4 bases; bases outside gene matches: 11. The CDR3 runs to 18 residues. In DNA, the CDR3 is TGTGCCAGCAGCTTAGGGTCGGCGGGAGGGTTTATTTACAATGAGCAGTTCTTC. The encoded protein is CASSLGSAGGFIYNEQFF. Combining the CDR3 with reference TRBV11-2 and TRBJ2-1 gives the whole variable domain EAGVAQSPRYKIIEKRQSVAFWCNPISGHATLYWYQQILGQGPKLLIQFQNNGVVDDSQLPKDRFSAERLKGVDSTLKIQPAKLEDSAVYLCASSLGSAGGFIYNEQFFGPGTRLTVL.

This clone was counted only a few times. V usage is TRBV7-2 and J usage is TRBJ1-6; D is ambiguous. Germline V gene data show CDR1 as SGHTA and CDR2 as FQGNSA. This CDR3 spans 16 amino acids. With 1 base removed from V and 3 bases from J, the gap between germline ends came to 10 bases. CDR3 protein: CASSLGGLNYNSPLHF. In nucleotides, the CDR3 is TGTGCCAGCAGCTTAGGAGGGCTGAACTATAATTCACCCCTCCACTTT. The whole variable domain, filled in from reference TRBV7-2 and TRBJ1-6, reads GAGVSQSPSNKVTEKGKDVELRCDPISGHTALYWYRQSLGQGLEFLIYFQGNSAPDKSGLPSDRFSAERTGGSVSTLTIQRTQQEDSAVYLCASSLGGLNYNSPLHFGNGTRLTVT.